The source of this TCR beta chain is a study of CD8 T cells in Susac syndrome. An amount of RNA that ranged from 0.5 to 1 ug was reverse transcribed with random hexamers. TCRdb ran MiXCR on the immunoSEQ multiplex PCR reads and lists one entry per CDR3 protein. Here the sample spans fewer than 150,000 distinct CDR3 sequences, 94% being singletons. TCR beta was sequenced from blood CD8+ and CD4+ T cells. This clonotype was sampled from a human donor in good health. Sequencing used CD8+ T cells from PBMCs.

The CDR3 sequence: CASSPSLAAPKFYEQYF. The CDR3 DNA follows: TGTGCCAGCAGCCCATCCCTAGCGGCACCCAAATTCTACGAGCAGTACTTC. V usage is TRBV7-9 and J usage is TRBJ2-7; 7 nucleotides agree with TRBD2. The V and J ends lost 5 bases and 3 bases, in that order; junction bases with no gene match: 16. The V gene's germline CDR1 is SEHNR and CDR2 FQNEAQ (reference sequence). The CDR3 sequence is 17 residues long.